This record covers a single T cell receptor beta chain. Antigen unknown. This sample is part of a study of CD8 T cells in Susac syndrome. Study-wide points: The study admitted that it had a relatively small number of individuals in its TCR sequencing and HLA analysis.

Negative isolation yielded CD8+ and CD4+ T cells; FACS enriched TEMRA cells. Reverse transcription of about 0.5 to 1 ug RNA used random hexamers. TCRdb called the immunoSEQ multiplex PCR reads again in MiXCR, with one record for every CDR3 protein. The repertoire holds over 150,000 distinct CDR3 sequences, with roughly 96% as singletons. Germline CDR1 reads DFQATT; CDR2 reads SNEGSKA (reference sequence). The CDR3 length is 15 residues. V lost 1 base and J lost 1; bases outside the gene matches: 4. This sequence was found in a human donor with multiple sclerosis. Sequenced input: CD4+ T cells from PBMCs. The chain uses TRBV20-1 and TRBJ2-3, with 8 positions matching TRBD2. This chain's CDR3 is CSARAAGGRTDTQYF. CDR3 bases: TGCAGTGCTAGAGCGGCGGGAGGACGCACAGATACGCAGTATTTT.